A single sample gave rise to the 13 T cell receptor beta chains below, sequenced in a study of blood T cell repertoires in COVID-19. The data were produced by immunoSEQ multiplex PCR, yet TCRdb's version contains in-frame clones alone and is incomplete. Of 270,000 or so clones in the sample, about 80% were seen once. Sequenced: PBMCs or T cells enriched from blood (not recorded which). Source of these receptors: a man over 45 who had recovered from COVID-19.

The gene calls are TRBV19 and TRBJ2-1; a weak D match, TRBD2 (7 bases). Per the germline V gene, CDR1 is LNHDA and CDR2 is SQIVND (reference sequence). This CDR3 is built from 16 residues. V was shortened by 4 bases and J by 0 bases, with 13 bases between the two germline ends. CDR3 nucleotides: TGTGCCAGTAGTACCCCCCGGGGGGCCTCCTACAATGAGCAGTTCTTC. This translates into CASSTPRGASYNEQFF. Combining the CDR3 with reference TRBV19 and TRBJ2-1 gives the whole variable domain DGGITQSPKYLFRKEGQNVTLSCEQNLNHDAMYWYRQDPGQGLRLIYYSQIVNDFQKGDIAEGYSVSREKKESFPLTVTSAQKNPTAFYLCASSTPRGASYNEQFFGPGTRLTVL.

The CDR3 DNA sequence: TGTGCCAGCAGTTTGGGGCCTCTTGGGGCTTTCTTT. Its translation: CASSLGPLGAFF. This chain connects TRBV12-3 or TRBV12-4 to TRBJ1-1; possible D gene TRBD1, 5 bases. There are 12 residues in the CDR3. The germline V and J ends were trimmed by 3 bases and 11 bases, with 13 bases remaining between them.

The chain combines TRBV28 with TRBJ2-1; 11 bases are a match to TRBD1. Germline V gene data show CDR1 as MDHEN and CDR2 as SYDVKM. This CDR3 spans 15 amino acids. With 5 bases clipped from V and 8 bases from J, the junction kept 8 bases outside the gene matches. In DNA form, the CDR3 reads TGTGCCAGCAGTCCAGCGGGACAGGGGGTCGATGAGCAGTTCTTC. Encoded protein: CASSPAGQGVDEQFF.

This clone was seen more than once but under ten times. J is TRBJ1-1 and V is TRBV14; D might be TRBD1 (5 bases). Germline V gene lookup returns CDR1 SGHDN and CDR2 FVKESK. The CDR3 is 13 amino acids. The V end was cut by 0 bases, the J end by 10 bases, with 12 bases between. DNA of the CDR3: TGTGCCAGCAGCCAAGATAGGACCCAGGGAGCTTTCTTT. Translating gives CASSQDRTQGAFF.

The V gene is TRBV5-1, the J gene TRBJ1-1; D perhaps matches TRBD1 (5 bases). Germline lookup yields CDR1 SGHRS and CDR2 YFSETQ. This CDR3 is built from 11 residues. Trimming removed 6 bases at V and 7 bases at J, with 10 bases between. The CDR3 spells CASTGQNEAFF. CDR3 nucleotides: TGCGCCAGCACTGGACAAAATGAAGCTTTCTTT.

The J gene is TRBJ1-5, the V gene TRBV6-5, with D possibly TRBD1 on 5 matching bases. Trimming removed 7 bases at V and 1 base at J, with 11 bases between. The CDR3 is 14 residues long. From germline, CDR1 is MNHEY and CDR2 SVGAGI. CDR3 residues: CASIKGVSNQPQHF. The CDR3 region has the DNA TGTGCCAGCATCAAAGGGGTAAGCAATCAGCCCCAGCATTTT.

The CDR3 nucleotides read TGTGCCAGCAGCCCGACTAGCGGAGGATTAAGTTTGTACTTC. Translating gives CASSPTSGGLSLYF. The genes are TRBV11-3 and TRBJ2-4; 9 nucleotides line up with TRBD2. The CDR3 sequence is 14 residues long. Per germline, CDR1 SGHNT and CDR2 YENEEA. Trimming cost V 5 bases and J 15 bases; bases outside gene matches: 14. Filled out from reference TRBV11-3 and TRBJ2-4, the complete variable domain reads EAGVVQSPRYKIIEKKQPVAFWCNPISGHNTLYWYLQNLGQGPELLIRYENEEAVDDSQLPKDRFSAERLKGVDSTLKIQPAELGDSAVYLCASSPTSGGLSLYFGAGTRLSVL.

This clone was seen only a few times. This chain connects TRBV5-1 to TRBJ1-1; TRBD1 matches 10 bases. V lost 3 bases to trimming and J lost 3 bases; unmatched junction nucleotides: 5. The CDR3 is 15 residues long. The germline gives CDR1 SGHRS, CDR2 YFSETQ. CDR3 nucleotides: TGCGCCAGCAGCTCGCTGGACAGGGGGGACACTGAAGCTTTCTTT. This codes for CASSSLDRGDTEAFF.

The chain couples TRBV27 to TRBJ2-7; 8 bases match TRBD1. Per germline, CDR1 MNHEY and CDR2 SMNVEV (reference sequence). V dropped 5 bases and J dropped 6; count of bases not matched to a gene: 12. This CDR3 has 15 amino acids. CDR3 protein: CASSHYDRGGVEQYF. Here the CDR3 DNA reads TGTGCCAGCAGTCACTACGACAGGGGCGGGGTCGAGCAGTACTTC.

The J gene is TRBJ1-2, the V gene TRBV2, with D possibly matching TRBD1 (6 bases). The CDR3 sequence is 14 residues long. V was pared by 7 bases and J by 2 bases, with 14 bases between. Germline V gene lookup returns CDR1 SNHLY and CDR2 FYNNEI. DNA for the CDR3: TGTGCCAGCAATCCAGGGGATTGGAACTATGGCTACACCTTC. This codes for CASNPGDWNYGYTF.

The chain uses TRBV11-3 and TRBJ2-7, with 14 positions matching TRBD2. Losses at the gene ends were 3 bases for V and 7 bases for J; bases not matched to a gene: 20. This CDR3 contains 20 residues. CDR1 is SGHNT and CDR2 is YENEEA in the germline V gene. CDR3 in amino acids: CASSFYRTSGRLGDGREQYF. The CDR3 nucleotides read TGTGCCAGCAGCTTCTACCGGACTAGCGGGAGGCTCGGCGATGGACGTGAGCAGTACTTC.

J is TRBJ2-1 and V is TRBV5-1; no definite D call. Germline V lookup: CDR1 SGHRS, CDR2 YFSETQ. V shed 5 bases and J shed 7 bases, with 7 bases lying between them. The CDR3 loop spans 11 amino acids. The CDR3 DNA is TGCGCCAGCAGTATTTTAAATGAGCAGTTCTTC. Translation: CASSILNEQFF. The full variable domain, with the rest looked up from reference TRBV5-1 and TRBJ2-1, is KAGVTQTPRYLIKTRGQQVTLSCSPISGHRSVSWYQQTPGQGLQFLFEYFSETQRNKGNFPGRFSGRQFSNSRSEMNVSTLELGDSALYLCASSILNEQFFGPGTRLTVL.

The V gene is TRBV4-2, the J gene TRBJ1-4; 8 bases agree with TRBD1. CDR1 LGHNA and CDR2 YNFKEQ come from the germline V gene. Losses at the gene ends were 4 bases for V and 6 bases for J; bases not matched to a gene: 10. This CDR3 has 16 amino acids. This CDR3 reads CASSRTTGASDEKLFF. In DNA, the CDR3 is TGTGCCAGCAGCCGCACGACAGGGGCGAGCGATGAAAAACTGTTTTTT.